What follows are 31 T cell receptor beta chains derived from one specimen sequenced in a study of shared clonotypes between healthy human individuals. The table came from immunoSEQ multiplex PCR; TCRdb's copy has only in-frame clones and leaves some out. The table includes approximately 2.3 million clones, 80% to 95% detected once. Sequencing was done on a sample of naive CD4+ T cells from PBMCs. Subset of the sample: CD45RA+ positively selected. The receptors derive from a man aged 18 to 30 in good health. Some clones in this sample may be carry-over from other donors' samples.

The CDR3 DNA reads as TGCGCCAGCAGCCCGGGGGGAGACCGTGAAAAACTGTTTTTT. This translates into CASSPGGDREKLFF. V usage is TRBV4-1 and J usage is TRBJ1-4; weak D call: TRBD1 (5 bases). This CDR3 is built from 14 residues. Germline CDR1 and CDR2: MGHRA and YSYEKL. V was cut by 4 bases and J by 7 bases, with 13 bases left in between.

This clone was observed a single time. V is TRBV7-2 and J is TRBJ2-2; no firm D call. Trimming cost V 1 base and J 4 bases, with 10 bases left between them. Germline CDR1 is SGHTA and CDR2 is FQGNSA. The CDR3 loop spans 15 amino acids. CDR3 amino acids: CASSLEARGTGELFF. CDR3 coding DNA: TGTGCCAGCAGCTTAGAGGCTAGAGGCACCGGGGAGCTGTTTTTT.

V is TRBV6-5 and J is TRBJ2-7; D perhaps matches TRBD2 (6 bases). The CDR3 contains 13 residues. The germline V gene encodes CDR1 MNHEY and CDR2 SVGAGI. Trimming removed 4 bases at V and 7 bases at J, with 14 bases between. In DNA form, the CDR3 reads TGTGCCAGCAGTTCACATAAAGGGAGGGAGCAGTACTTC. As protein: CASSSHKGREQYF.

This chain joins TRBV5-4 and TRBJ2-3; 8 positions agree with TRBD2. The CDR3 is 16 amino acids. The V segment lost 4 bases and the J segment 2 bases; nucleotides outside the gene matches: 9. Germline V gene lookup returns CDR1 SGHNT and CDR2 YYREEE (reference sequence). Written as DNA, the CDR3 is TGTGCCAGCAGCCAAACTAGCGGAGGGAACACAGATACGCAGTATTTT. Its protein is CASSQTSGGNTDTQYF.

This rearrangement joins TRBV11-3 to TRBJ2-1, with TRBD2 matching over 8 bases. V lost 3 bases and J lost 2; bases outside the gene matches: 0. The CDR3 loop spans 14 amino acids. The germline V gene has CDR1 SGHNT and CDR2 YENEEA. CDR3 sequence reads: CASSLTSAYNEQFF. For the CDR3, the DNA is TGTGCCAGCAGCTTGACTAGCGCCTACAATGAGCAGTTCTTC.

The chain couples TRBV6-1 to TRBJ1-2, with no clear D. CDR1 and CDR2 from the germline V gene are MNHNS and SASEGT. CDR3 length: 13 amino acids. V shed 7 bases and J shed 4 bases, with 13 bases lying between them. CDR3 nucleotides: TGTGCCAGCACGAGGACCGATATCTATGGCTACACCTTC. This sequence encodes CASTRTDIYGYTF.

This clone was seen only a few times. This rearrangement joins TRBV30 to TRBJ1-1; TRBD1 agrees at 8 bases. V was clipped by 1 base and J by 6 bases; unmatched bases: 7. The CDR3 covers 14 residues. Germline CDR1 reads GTSNPN; CDR2 reads SVGIG (reference sequence). CDR3 sequence reads: CAWSGRTGPAEAFF. CDR3 bases: TGTGCCTGGAGTGGCCGGACAGGGCCGGCTGAAGCTTTCTTT.

For this clone: Additional DNA sequences in this sample encode the identical CDR3. V and J are TRBV11-2 and TRBJ2-7, with 9 nucleotides matching TRBD2. V was pared by 5 bases and J by 0 bases, with 5 bases of the junction left unmatched. CDR3 length equals 15 residues. Germline CDR1 SGHAT, CDR2 FQNNGV. As DNA, the CDR3 is TGTGCCAGCAGCCAGACTAGCGGTAGCTCCTACGAGCAGTACTTC. Protein sequence: CASSQTSGSSYEQYF.

The genes are TRBV28 and TRBJ2-5; no clear D gene. This CDR3 is built from 12 residues. The germline V gene has CDR1 MDHEN and CDR2 SYDVKM. Trimming pared 7 bases from V and 5 bases from J, leaving 11 bases between. The CDR3 nucleotides read TGTGCCAGCACGGCAGTCCGCGAGACCCAGTACTTC. Translated: CASTAVRETQYF.

The rearrangement links TRBV7-3 to TRBJ1-1; D not resolved. Trimming pared 5 bases from V and 10 bases from J, leaving 17 bases between. The CDR3 runs to 13 residues. From germline, CDR1 is SGHTA and CDR2 FQGTGA. The CDR3 loop reads CASSIGGRETAFF. The CDR3 DNA follows: TGTGCCAGCAGCATAGGAGGTCGAGAGACAGCTTTCTTT.

This rearrangement joins TRBV14 to TRBJ2-1; 7 bases align to TRBD2. J was trimmed by 2 bases and V by 2 bases; bases with no gene match: 9. The germline V gene encodes CDR1 SGHDN and CDR2 FVKESK. The CDR3 is made up of 17 amino acids. In nucleotides, the CDR3 is TGTGCCAGCAGCCAACGAAGAACTAGCGCCGCCTACAATGAGCAGTTCTTC. This sequence encodes CASSQRRTSAAYNEQFF.

Concerning this clone: This sample includes further DNA sequences coding for the same CDR3. The chain joins TRBV5-1 to TRBJ2-2, with 7 bases lining up with TRBD1. The CDR3 sequence is 14 residues long. With V trimmed by 4 bases and J by 3 bases, 3 bases remained unmatched. CDR1 SGHRS and CDR2 YFSETQ come from the germline V gene. CDR3 coding DNA: TGCGCCAGCAGCCCTACAGGGGACACCGGGGAGCTGTTTTTT. Translation: CASSPTGDTGELFF.

In DNA, the CDR3 is TGCGCCAGCAGCTCACCATCCAGACAGAGCAATGAGCAGTTCTTC. It specifies CASSSPSRQSNEQFF. V gene TRBV5-1 combines with J gene TRBJ2-1; D is possibly TRBD1 (5 bases). The CDR3 length is 15 residues. V lost 3 bases and J 6 bases, leaving 16 bases between the germline ends. From germline, CDR1 is SGHRS and CDR2 YFSETQ.

The V and J genes are TRBV27 and TRBJ1-5; D is possibly TRBD1 (5 bases). The V end lost 8 bases, the J end lost 2 bases, and 13 bases lay between the germline ends. The CDR3 covers 14 residues. CDR1 and CDR2 (germline): MNHEY, SMNVEV (reference sequence). The CDR3 region is CASRGGLGNQPQHF. The CDR3 DNA is TGTGCCAGCCGCGGGGGATTGGGCAATCAGCCCCAGCATTTT.

This clone was seen a single time. The chain couples TRBV5-1 to TRBJ2-2; 7 bases fit TRBD1. CDR1 SGHRS and CDR2 YFSETQ come from the germline V gene. V lost 1 base to trimming and J lost 4 bases; unmatched junction nucleotides: 4. The CDR3 has 15 residues. The CDR3, as DNA: TGCGCCAGCAGCTTGAAGTCAGGGGGCACCGGGGAGCTGTTTTTT. Its protein product is CASSLKSGGTGELFF.

This clone was found a few times. V and J are TRBV21-1 and TRBJ2-1; the table names TRBD2, a call not compared with the DNA. TRBV21-1 is a documented pseudogene. This CDR3 is 15 amino acids long. The chain's CDR3 is CASRTLAGPYNEQFF. The CDR3 bases are TGTGCCAGCAGAACCTTAGCGGGACCCTACAATGAGCAGTTCTTC.

The genes are TRBV11-2 and TRBJ2-7, with D perhaps assigned TRBD1 or TRBD2 (5 bases each). The CDR3 extends over 16 amino acids. Deletions cut 5 bases from V and 0 bases from J, with 17 bases between. Germline CDR1 is SGHAT and CDR2 is FQNNGV. CDR3 bases: TGTGCCAGCAGCCCAATGGTCCGGGGCCACTCCTACGAGCAGTACTTC. Its protein product is CASSPMVRGHSYEQYF.

The table lists this clone with a count of one. The same CDR3 is also encoded by other DNA sequences in this sample. This chain's CDR3 is CASSLGRDSYEQYF. Written as DNA, the CDR3 is TGTGCCAGCAGCCTGGGACGGGATTCCTACGAGCAGTACTTC. The chain couples TRBV7-2 to TRBJ2-7; D might be TRBD1 or TRBD2, each matching 5 bases. Germline CDR1 and CDR2: SGHTA and FQGNSA. CDR3 length equals 14 residues. V lost 5 bases and J lost 1, with 12 bases in between.

The chain couples TRBV27 to TRBJ2-7; TRBD1 agrees at 10 bases. CDR1 and CDR2 (germline): MNHEY, SMNVEV (reference sequence). V dropped 6 bases and J dropped 0; count of bases not matched to a gene: 8. This CDR3 is 16 amino acids long. The CDR3 DNA follows: TGTGCCAGCAGCGAGACAGGGGGCTCCGTCTCCTACGAGCAGTACTTC. This encodes CASSETGGSVSYEQYF.

The V gene is TRBV10-3, the J gene TRBJ1-3; D unresolved. Germline CDR1 is ENHRY and CDR2 is SYGVKD. The length of the CDR3 is 18 residues. The V gene lost 0 bases and the J gene lost 1 base, with 16 bases spanning the gap. DNA for the CDR3: TGTGCCATCAGTGAGTCGGTCAGTTCCTTTATGTCTGGAAACACCATATATTTT. Amino acid sequence: CAISESVSSFMSGNTIYF.

The CDR3 DNA is TGTGCCAGCAGCCCCTTTGCGGGCCGCTCCTACGAGCAGTACTTC. Protein product: CASSPFAGRSYEQYF. The rearrangement links TRBV4-2 to TRBJ2-7; a weak D match, TRBD2 (5 bases). The CDR3 spans 15 residues. Trimming stripped 4 bases from V and 0 bases from J, with 13 bases between. Germline loops: CDR1 LGHNA, CDR2 YNFKEQ.

The chain carries TRBV28 and TRBJ1-2; 7 bases are shared with TRBD1. Per the germline V gene, CDR1 is MDHEN and CDR2 is SYDVKM. V shed 7 bases, J shed 2 bases, and the junction held 7 bases outside the gene matches. The CDR3 is made up of 14 amino acids. Here the CDR3 reads CASTSTGQNYGYTF. In DNA form, the CDR3 reads TGTGCCAGCACCTCCACGGGACAGAACTATGGCTACACCTTC.

The chain uses TRBV6-5 and TRBJ2-5, with D possibly matching TRBD1 (6 bases). Trimming pared 6 bases from V and 5 bases from J, leaving 16 bases between. Germline assignment: CDR1 MNHEY and CDR2 SVGAGI. This CDR3 region has 14 residues. CDR3 nucleotide sequence: TGTGCCAGCAGAAGATGGGGGCAAGGCGAGACCCAGTACTTC. It encodes CASRRWGQGETQYF.

The chain recombines TRBV12-2 with TRBJ2-6. TRBV12-2 is marked as a pseudogene. There are 16 residues in the CDR3. CDR3 DNA: TGTGCAAGTCGCTTAGCGGGAAGGGCTGGGGCCAACGTCCTGACTTTC. Translating gives CASRLAGRAGANVLTF.

As to this clone: In the same sample, other DNA sequences code for this CDR3. The chain has TRBV18 and TRBJ2-1; D might be TRBD1 (5 bases). The CDR3 covers 13 residues. V dropped 1 base and J dropped 4 bases, with 5 bases sitting between them. CDR1 and CDR2 (germline): KGHSH, LQKENI. DNA of the CDR3: TGTGCCAGCTCACCACAGGGGTACAATGAGCAGTTCTTC. Translated: CASSPQGYNEQFF.

The J gene is TRBJ2-3, the V gene TRBV15, with D perhaps matching TRBD1 or TRBD2 (7 bases each). With 8 bases removed from V and 3 bases from J, the gap between germline ends came to 15 bases. The CDR3 has 14 amino acids. From germline, CDR1 is LNHNV and CDR2 YYDKDF (reference sequence). CDR3 nucleotide sequence: TGTGCCACCGTAGACAGGGAGGGTACAGATACGCAGTATTTT. This encodes CATVDREGTDTQYF.

This chain uses TRBV5-4 with TRBJ2-1; a possible D gene is TRBD1 (6 bases). Per germline, CDR1 SGHNT and CDR2 YYREEE (reference sequence). The CDR3 contains 14 residues. Trimming stripped 1 base from V and 6 bases from J, with 11 bases between. The CDR3 loop reads CASSLNRAGNEQFF. The CDR3 region has the DNA TGTGCCAGCAGCTTGAACAGGGCGGGCAATGAGCAGTTCTTC.

The rearrangement joins TRBV28 to TRBJ1-2; TRBD1 might be the D (5 bases). With 5 bases removed from V and 7 bases from J, the gap between germline ends came to 14 bases. Looked up from germline, CDR1 is MDHEN and CDR2 is SYDVKM. The CDR3 is made up of 13 amino acids. CDR3 nucleotides: TGTGCCAGCAGTCCGGGGACGGCGGGTGGCTACACCTTC. Its translation: CASSPGTAGGYTF.

The gene calls are TRBV6-4 and TRBJ2-2, with D unresolved. The germline V and J ends were trimmed by 6 bases and 8 bases, with 13 bases remaining between them. The CDR3 length is 13 residues. CDR1 MRHNA and CDR2 SNTAGT come from the germline V gene. CDR3 DNA: TGTGCCAGCAGCTATGATGGGGTTGGGGAGCTGTTTTTT. Translated: CASSYDGVGELFF.

Points on this clone: The junction does not match germline at one end; this may be a read error. V gene TRBV28 combines with J gene TRBJ2-7; TRBD1 is a possible D gene (7 bases). Looked up from germline, CDR1 is MDHEN and CDR2 is SYDVKM. This CDR3 spans 11 amino acids. The CDR3 loop is CASSGGPGQNF. CDR3 bases: TGTGCCAGCAGTGGAGGGCCGGGACAGAACTTC.

The rearrangement uses TRBV7-3 and TRBJ2-7; 8 nucleotides agree with TRBD1. V trimming: 6 bases; J trimming: 0 bases; junction bases outside the gene matches: 16. CDR1 is SGHTA and CDR2 is FQGTGA in the germline V gene. This CDR3 comprises 18 residues. CDR3 in amino acids: CASRTGGPPSTSSYEQYF. The CDR3 coding sequence is TGTGCCAGCAGAACAGGGGGTCCCCCGTCGACTAGCTCCTACGAGCAGTACTTC.